The T cell receptor beta chain under discussion was sequenced for a study of Graves' ophthalmopathy and Graves' hyperthyroidism. In the study overall: Stable hyperthyroidism referred to disease that showed no ophthalmopathy within 18 months of follow-up. Whole-study results and caveats: The authors also found most expanded thyroid clonotypes above 0.001 frequency in blood.

The germline CDR1 and CDR2 sequences are LGHDT and YNNKEL (reference sequence). The length of the CDR3 is 14 residues. With 4 bases clipped from V and 4 bases from J, the junction kept 7 bases outside the gene matches. The TCR beta CDR3 regions underwent amplification from RNA transcripts. The first round was an RT-PCR with HTBI primers, and the second round was a multiplex PCR. TCRdb re-analysed the multiplex PCR reads in MiXCR, keeping a single row per CDR3 protein. This sample has around 1.1 million distinct CDR3 sequences, with 36% found just once. Diagnosis was based on clinical symptoms, serum thyroxine, TRAb, thyroid ultrasound and orbital computed tomography. To note about this clonotype: Its antigen is not identified.

The rearrangement uses TRBV3-1 and TRBJ2-7, with TRBD1 matching over 7 bases. The TCR comes from an adult man with Graves' hyperthyroidism. Sample: peripheral blood or thyroid tissue (not recorded which). The CDR3 DNA sequence: TGTGCCAGCAGCCGACAGGGCGCGGAATACGAGCAGTACTTC. It yields the protein CASSRQGAEYEQYF.